This T cell receptor beta chain comes out of a study of T cells after posttransplantation cyclophosphamide. Clones were read by immunoSEQ multiplex PCR, and TCRdb kept only the in-frame ones, dropping some. The sample has tens of thousands of clones, around 95% seen once; the top ten hold about 3%. The CDR3 runs to 16 residues. Germline CDR1 LGHNA, CDR2 YSLEER. V gave up 0 bases and J gave up 6 bases, with 14 bases separating them. Sequenced material: PBMCs. The clonotype was recovered from a woman in her thirties in good health and a related stem cell transplant donor. J is TRBJ1-4 and V is TRBV4-3, with D perhaps matching TRBD1 (6 bases). The CDR3 region has the DNA TGCGCCAGCAGCCAAGATCGGGGGGACACCCATGAAAAACTGTTTTTT. Its translation: CASSQDRGDTHEKLFF.